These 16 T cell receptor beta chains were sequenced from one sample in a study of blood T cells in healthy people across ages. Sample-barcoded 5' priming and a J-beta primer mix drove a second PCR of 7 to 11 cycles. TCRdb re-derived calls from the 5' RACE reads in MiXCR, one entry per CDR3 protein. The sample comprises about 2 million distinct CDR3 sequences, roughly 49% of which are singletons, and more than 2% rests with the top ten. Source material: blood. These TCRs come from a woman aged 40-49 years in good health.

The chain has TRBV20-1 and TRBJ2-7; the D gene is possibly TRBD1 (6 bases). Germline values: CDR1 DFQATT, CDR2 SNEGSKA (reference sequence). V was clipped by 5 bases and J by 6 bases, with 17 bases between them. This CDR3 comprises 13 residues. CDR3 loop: CSAGTGTPGEQYF. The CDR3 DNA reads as TGCAGTGCTGGAACCGGGACACCGGGCGAGCAGTACTTC.

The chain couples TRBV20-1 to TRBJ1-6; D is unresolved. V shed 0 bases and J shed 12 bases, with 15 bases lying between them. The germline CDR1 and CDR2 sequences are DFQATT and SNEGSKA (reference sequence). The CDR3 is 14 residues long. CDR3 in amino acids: CSAREISSGRPLHF. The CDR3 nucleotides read TGCAGTGCTAGAGAGATCTCCTCCGGGAGACCCCTCCACTTT.

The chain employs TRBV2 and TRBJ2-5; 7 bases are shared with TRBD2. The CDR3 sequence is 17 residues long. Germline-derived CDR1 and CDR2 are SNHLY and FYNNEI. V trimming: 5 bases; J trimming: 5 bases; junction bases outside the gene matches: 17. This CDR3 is CASSPHQRGPTRETQYF. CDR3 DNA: TGTGCCAGCAGTCCCCATCAGCGGGGACCCACGCGGGAGACCCAGTACTTC.

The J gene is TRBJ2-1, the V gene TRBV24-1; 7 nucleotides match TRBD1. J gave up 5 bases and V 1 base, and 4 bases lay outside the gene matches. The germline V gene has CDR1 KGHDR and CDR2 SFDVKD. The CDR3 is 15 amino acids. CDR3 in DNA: TGTGCCACCAGTGATTTCCGGACAGGCGACAATGAGCAGTTCTTC. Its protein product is CATSDFRTGDNEQFF.

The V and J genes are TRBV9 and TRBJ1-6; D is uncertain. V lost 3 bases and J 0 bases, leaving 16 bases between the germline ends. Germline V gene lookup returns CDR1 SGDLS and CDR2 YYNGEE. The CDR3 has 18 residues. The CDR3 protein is CASSEGPSGSSYNSPLHF. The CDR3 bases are TGTGCCAGCAGCGAGGGTCCCTCTGGCAGCTCCTATAATTCACCCCTCCACTTT. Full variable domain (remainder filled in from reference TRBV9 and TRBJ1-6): DSGVTQTPKHLITATGQRVTLRCSPRSGDLSVYWYQQSLDQGLQFLIQYYNGEERAKGNILERFSAQQFPDLHSELNLSSLELGDSALYFCASSEGPSGSSYNSPLHFGNGTRLTVT.

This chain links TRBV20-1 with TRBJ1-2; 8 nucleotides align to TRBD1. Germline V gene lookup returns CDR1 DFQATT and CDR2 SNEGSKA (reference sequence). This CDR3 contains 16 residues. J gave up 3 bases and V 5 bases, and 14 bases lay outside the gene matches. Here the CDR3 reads CSAPPRDRIRDYGYTF. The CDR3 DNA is TGCAGTGCTCCGCCCCGGGACAGGATTAGGGACTATGGCTACACCTTC.

The DNA for the CDR3 is TGTGCCAGCAAAAGGACAGGGACCAACACCGGGGAGCTGTTTTTT. This codes for CASKRTGTNTGELFF. This chain connects TRBV6-2 or TRBV6-3 to TRBJ2-2; 8 nucleotides match TRBD1. The germline CDR1 and CDR2 sequences are MNHEY and SVGEGT. CDR3 length: 15 amino acids. V lost 7 bases to trimming and J lost 2 bases; unmatched junction nucleotides: 6.

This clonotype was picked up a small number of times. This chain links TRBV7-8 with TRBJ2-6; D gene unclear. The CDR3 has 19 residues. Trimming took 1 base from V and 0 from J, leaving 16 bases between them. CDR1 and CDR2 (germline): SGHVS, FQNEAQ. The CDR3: CASSLVAQRFNSGANVLTF. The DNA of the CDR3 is TGTGCCAGCAGCTTAGTTGCCCAGCGCTTTAACTCTGGGGCCAACGTCCTGACTTTC.

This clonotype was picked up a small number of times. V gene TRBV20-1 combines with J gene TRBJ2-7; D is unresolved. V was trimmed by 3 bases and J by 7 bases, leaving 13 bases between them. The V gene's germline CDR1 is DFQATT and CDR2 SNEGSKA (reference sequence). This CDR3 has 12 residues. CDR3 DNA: TGCAGTGCTAGCAGTGGTGGGCTTGAGCAGTACTTC. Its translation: CSASSGGLEQYF.

The CDR3: CASVNSGGRETQYF. The CDR3 DNA sequence: TGTGCCAGCGTAAATAGCGGGGGAAGGGAGACCCAGTACTTC. The J gene is TRBJ2-5, the V gene TRBV6-1; 9 bases fit TRBD2. From germline, CDR1 is MNHNS and CDR2 SASEGT. CDR3 size: 14 residues. V was clipped by 8 bases and J by 5 bases; unmatched bases: 9.

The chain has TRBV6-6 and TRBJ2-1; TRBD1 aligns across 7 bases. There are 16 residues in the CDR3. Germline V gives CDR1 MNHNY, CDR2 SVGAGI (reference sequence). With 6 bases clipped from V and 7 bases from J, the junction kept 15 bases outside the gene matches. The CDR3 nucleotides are TGTGCCAGCAGCTTGGGTCCGGGACAGAGAGGTAATGAGCAGTTCTTC. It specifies CASSLGPGQRGNEQFF.

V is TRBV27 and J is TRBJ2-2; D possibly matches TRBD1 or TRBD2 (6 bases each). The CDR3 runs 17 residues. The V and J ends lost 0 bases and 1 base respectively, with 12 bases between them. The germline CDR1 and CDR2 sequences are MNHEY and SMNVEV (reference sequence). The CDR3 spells CASSLSGGRRNTGELFF. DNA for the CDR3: TGTGCCAGCAGTTTATCTGGGGGGCGGAGGAACACCGGGGAGCTGTTTTTT.

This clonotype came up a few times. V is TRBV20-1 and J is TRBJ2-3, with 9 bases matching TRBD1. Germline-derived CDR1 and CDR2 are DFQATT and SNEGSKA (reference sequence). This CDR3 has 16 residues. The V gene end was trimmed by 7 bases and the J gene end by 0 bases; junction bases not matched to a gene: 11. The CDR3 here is CSVDGQGIWSTDTQYF. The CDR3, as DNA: TGCAGTGTCGACGGACAGGGGATTTGGAGCACAGATACGCAGTATTTT.

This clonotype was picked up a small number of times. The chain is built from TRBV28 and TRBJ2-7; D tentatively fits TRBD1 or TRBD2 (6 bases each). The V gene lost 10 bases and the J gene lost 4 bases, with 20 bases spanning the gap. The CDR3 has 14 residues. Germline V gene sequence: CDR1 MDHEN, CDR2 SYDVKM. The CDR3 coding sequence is TGTGCCACCCGGGGGCGGGGATATGGATACGAGCAGTACTTC. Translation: CATRGRGYGYEQYF.

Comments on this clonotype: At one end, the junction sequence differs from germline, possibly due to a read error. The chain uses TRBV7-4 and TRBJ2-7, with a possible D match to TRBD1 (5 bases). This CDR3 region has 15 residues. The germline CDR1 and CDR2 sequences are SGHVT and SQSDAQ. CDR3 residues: CASSLGAGWSYEQYF. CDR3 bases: TGTGCCAGCAGTTTAGGGGCAGGGTGGTCCTACGAGCAGTACTTC.

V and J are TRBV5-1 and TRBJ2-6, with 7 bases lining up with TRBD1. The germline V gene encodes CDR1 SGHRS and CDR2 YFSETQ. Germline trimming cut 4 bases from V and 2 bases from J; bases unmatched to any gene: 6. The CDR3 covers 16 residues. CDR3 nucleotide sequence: TGCGCCAGCAGCCTATCGACAGGGACTGGGGCCAACGTCCTGACTTTC. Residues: CASSLSTGTGANVLTF.